This T cell receptor (beta chain) was identified during a study of blood T cell repertoires in COVID-19 (dated by TCRdb to 2019 to 2021). Study-level background: Collaborator samples came from the United States, Italy and Spain and covered acute and convalescent phases of COVID-19. Where available, HLA class I and class II types were taken from metadata supplied by the sample provider and were not determined by assay-based typing. The prospective study material was composed of cDNA or gDNA derived from T cells, B-cell-depleted T cells, or PBMCs. The repertoires were released in a freely available public database intended as a resource for research on the immune response to SARS-CoV-2. The samples were drawn from the first 160 participants of the ongoing ImmuneRACE study and from 1,254 subjects provided by 6 global collaborators. Subjects who had been exposed to COVID-19, were actively infected with it, or had recovered from it provided the deeply sampled blood TCRbeta repertoires that made up the dataset. A de-identified subject ID, COVID-19 status, age in years and sex were almost always included in the sample metadata. General study outcomes and caveats: The quantity of clinical and demographic metadata differed by source and by participant and was supplied without curation.

The CDR3, from cysteine to phenylalanine, totals 16 residues. Left in the record is the CDR3 DNA by itself, 48 bases read in frame from the first base. Between the V and J ends, shortened by 2 bases and 1 base respectively, the junction contains 11 bases. From a lookup of the germline V gene, CDR1 and CDR2 are MNHEY and SVGAGI. A word on this clone: Its specific antigen is unknown. No quality values exist for individual bases; no much larger clone is one base distant.

Participants in the prospective study were aged roughly 18 to 90 years, lived in 20 to 25 United States geographic areas, and enrolled through a virtual design. To assign participants to cohorts, the prospective study relied on clinical history that participants themselves reported in a screening survey and a study questionnaire. Recovered participants in ImmuneRACE Cohort 3 were defined by two consecutive negative NP/OP PCR tests, clearance by a healthcare professional, or resolution of symptoms. In the prospective study, whole blood, serum and a nasopharyngeal or oropharyngeal swab were collected from each participant by mobile phlebotomists. Prospective study participants could optionally give additional blood draws and questionnaires over an approximately two-month period. Before DNA extraction, prospective study blood samples were shipped either frozen or at room temperature. TCRbeta CDR3 regions were amplified from genomic DNA using the immunoSEQ Assay, a bias-controlled multiplex PCR. Per the source publication's procedure: Nucleated cell counts per sample were estimated from amplification of reference gene primers within the assay. To quantify the absolute abundance of each unique TCRbeta CDR3 rearrangement, sequence reads were collapsed and filtered. For each sample, productive Simpson clonality was calculated as the square root of Simpson's diversity index over productive rearrangements. Sourced from immuneACCESS, this table was stored by TCRdb with only in-frame sequences that have V and J called. A share of the clones is absent; for the studies checked, an unresolved V gene accounts for under half, and the remainder has no known explanation. V, J and clone size are those of that table, while D and trimming were read from the DNA. A total of about 250,000 clones appear in this sample, 88% of them only once. The ten largest clones capture about 3% of the sample.

The TCR was taken from a woman between 50 and 59 years old who had recovered from COVID-19. Sequencing used PBMCs or T cells enriched from blood (not recorded which). The sequence is built from TRBV6-5 and TRBJ1-4; no D segment can be confidently identified. CDR3 loop: CASSYGRVQTNEKLFF. The DNA sequence is given as TGTGCCAGCAGTTACGGCCGTGTACAAACTAATGAAAAACTGTTTTTT.